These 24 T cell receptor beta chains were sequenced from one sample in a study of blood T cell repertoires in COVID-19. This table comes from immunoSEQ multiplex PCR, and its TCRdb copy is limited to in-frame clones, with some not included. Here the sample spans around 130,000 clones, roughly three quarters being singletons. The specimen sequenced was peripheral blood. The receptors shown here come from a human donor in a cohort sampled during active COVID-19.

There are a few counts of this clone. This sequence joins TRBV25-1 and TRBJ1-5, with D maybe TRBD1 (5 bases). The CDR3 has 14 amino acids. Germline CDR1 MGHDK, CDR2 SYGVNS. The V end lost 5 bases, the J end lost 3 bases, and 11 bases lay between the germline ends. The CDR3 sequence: CASSLPGPNQPQHF. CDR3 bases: TGTGCCAGCAGTCTTCCAGGGCCCAATCAGCCCCAGCATTTT.

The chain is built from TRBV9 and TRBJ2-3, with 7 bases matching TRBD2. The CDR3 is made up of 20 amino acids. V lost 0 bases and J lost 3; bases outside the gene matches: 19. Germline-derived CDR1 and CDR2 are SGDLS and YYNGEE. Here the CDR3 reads CASSVEGPPLGGSQTDTQYF. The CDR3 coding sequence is TGTGCCAGCAGCGTAGAGGGCCCTCCCCTTGGCGGGAGCCAGACAGATACGCAGTATTTT.

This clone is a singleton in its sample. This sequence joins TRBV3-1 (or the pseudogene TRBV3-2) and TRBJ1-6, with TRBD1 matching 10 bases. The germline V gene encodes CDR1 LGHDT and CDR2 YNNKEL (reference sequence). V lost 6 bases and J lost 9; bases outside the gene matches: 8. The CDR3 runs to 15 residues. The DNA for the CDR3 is TGTGCCAGCAGGGGAGGGGGACAGGGGCGTTCACCCCTCCACTTT. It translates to CASRGGGQGRSPLHF.

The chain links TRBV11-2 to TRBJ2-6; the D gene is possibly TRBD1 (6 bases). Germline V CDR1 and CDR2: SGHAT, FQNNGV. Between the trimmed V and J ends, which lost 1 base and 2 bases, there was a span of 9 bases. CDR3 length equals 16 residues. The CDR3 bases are TGTGCCAGCAGCTTAGGCACAGGGACTGGGGCCAACGTCCTGACTTTC. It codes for CASSLGTGTGANVLTF.

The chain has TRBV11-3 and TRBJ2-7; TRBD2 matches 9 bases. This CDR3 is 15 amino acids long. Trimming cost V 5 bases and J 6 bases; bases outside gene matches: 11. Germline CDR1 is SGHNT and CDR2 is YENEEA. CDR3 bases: TGTGCCAGCAGCCCCCGGGATAGCGGGAGTGGCGAGCAGTACTTC. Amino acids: CASSPRDSGSGEQYF.

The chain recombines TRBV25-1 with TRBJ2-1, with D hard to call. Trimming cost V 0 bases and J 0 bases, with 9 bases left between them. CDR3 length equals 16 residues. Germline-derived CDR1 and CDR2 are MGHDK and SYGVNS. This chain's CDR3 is CASSEYFRSSYNEQFF. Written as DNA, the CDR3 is TGTGCCAGCAGTGAATACTTCAGAAGCTCCTACAATGAGCAGTTCTTC.

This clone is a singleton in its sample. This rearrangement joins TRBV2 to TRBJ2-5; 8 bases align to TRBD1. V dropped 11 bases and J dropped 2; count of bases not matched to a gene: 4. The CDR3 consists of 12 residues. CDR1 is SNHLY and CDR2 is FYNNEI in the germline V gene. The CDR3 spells CAGQGEQETQYF. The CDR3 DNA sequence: TGTGCCGGACAGGGAGAGCAAGAGACCCAGTACTTC.

CDR3 loop: CASSQALLNTEAFF. The CDR3 nucleotides are TGTGCCAGCAGCCAAGCACTCCTGAACACTGAAGCTTTCTTT. The J gene is TRBJ1-1, the V gene TRBV3-1 (or the pseudogene TRBV3-2); D remains unclear. Germline V lookup: CDR1 LGHDT, CDR2 YNNKEL (reference sequence). The CDR3 runs to 14 residues. Trimming pared 1 base from V and 0 bases from J, leaving 6 bases between.

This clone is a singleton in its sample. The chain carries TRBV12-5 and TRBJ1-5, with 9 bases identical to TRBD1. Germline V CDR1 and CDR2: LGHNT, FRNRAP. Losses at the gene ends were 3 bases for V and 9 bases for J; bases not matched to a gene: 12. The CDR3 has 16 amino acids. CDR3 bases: TGTGCTAGTGGTTTATCCGGGACAGGGAACCAGGGGCCCCAGCATTTT. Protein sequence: CASGLSGTGNQGPQHF.

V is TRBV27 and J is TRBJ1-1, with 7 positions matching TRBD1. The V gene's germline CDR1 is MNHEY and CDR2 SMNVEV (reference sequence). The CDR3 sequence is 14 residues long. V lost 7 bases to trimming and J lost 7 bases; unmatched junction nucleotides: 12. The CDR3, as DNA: TGTGCCAGCACCTATGACAGGGTCCGGGTTGAAGCTTTCTTT. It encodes CASTYDRVRVEAFF.

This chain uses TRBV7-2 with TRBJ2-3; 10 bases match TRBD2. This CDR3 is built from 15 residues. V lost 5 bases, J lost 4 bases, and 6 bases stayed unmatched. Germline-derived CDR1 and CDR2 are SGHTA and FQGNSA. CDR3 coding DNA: TGTGCCAGCAGCATTAGCGGGGGGCCCGCAGATACGCAGTATTTT. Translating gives CASSISGGPADTQYF.

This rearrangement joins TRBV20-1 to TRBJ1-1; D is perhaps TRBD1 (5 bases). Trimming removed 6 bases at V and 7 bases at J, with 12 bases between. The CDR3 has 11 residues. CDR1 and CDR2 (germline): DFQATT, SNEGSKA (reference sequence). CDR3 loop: CSASGRGEAFF. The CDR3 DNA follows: TGCAGTGCCTCAGGGCGGGGTGAAGCTTTCTTT.

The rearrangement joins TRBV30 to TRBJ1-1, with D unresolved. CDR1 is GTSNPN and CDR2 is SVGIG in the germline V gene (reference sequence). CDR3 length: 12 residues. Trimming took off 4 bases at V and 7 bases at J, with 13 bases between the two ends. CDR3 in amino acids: CAWTSWEGEAFF. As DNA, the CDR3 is TGTGCCTGGACGTCTTGGGAGGGTGAAGCTTTCTTT.

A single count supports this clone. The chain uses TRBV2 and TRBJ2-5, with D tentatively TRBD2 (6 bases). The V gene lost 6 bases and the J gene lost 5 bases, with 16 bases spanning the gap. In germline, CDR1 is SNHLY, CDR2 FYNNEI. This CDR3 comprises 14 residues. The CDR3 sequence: CASSVDLAYETQYF. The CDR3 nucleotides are TGTGCCAGCAGCGTAGACCTAGCGTATGAGACCCAGTACTTC.

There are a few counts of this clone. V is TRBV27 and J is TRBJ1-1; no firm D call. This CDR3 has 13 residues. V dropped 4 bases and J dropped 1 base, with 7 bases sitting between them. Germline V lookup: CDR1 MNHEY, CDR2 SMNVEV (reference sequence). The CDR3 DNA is TGTGCCAGCAGTTGGTCGGGGAACACTGAAGCTTTCTTT. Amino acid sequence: CASSWSGNTEAFF.

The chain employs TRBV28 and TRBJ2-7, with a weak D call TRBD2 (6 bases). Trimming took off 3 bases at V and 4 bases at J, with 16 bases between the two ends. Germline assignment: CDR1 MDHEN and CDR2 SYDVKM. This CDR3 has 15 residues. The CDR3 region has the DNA TGTGCCAGCAGTTTGGCGGGAACGGGGATGTACGAGCAGTACTTC. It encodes CASSLAGTGMYEQYF.

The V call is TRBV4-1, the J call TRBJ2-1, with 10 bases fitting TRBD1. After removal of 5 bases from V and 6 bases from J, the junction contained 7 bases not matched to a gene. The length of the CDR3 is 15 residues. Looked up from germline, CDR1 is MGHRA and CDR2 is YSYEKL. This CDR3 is CASSSGQGILNEQFF. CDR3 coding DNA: TGCGCCAGCAGCTCGGGACAGGGGATTCTCAATGAGCAGTTCTTC.

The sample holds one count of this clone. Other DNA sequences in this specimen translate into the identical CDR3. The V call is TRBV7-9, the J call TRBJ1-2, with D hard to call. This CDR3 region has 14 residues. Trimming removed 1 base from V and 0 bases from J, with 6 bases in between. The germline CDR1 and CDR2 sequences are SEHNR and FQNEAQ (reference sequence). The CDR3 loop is CASSLVSANYGYTF. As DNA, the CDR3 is TGTGCCAGCAGCTTAGTGTCAGCTAACTATGGCTACACCTTC.

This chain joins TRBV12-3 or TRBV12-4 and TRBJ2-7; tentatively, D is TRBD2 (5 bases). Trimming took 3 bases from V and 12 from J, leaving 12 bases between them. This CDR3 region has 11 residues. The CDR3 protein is CASSLNGMAYF. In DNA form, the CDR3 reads TGTGCCAGCAGTTTGAACGGGATGGCGTACTTC.

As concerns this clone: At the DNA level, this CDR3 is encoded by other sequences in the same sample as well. The chain's CDR3 is CAIRRDSNQPQHF. The CDR3 DNA reads as TGTGCCATCAGACGGGATAGCAATCAGCCCCAGCATTTT. The chain recombines TRBV10-3 with TRBJ1-5; unclear D gene. The CDR3 runs to 13 residues. In germline, CDR1 is ENHRY, CDR2 SYGVKD. With 6 bases removed from V and 0 bases from J, the gap between germline ends came to 6 bases.

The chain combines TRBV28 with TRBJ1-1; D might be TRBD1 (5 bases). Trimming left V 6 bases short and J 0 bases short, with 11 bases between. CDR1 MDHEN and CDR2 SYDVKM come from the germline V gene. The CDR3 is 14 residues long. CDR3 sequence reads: CASSTRVMNTEAFF. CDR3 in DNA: TGTGCCAGCAGCACCAGGGTGATGAACACTGAAGCTTTCTTT.

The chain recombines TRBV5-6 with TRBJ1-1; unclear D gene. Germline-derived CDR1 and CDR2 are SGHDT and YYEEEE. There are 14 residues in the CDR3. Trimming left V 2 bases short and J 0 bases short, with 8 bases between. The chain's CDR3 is CASSFGQMNTEAFF. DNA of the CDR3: TGTGCCAGCAGCTTTGGTCAGATGAACACTGAAGCTTTCTTT. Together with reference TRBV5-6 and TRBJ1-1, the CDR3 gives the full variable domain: DAGVTQSPTHLIKTRGQQVTLRCSPKSGHDTVSWYQQALGQGPQFIFQYYEEEERQRGNFPDRFSGHQFPNYSSELNVNALLLGDSALYLCASSFGQMNTEAFFGQGTRLTVV.

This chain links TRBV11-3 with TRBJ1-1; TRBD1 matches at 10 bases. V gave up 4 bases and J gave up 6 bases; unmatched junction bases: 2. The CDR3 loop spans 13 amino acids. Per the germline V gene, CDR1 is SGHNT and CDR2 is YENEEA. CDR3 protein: CASSYGQGAEAFF. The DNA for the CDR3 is TGTGCCAGCAGCTACGGACAGGGGGCTGAAGCTTTCTTT.

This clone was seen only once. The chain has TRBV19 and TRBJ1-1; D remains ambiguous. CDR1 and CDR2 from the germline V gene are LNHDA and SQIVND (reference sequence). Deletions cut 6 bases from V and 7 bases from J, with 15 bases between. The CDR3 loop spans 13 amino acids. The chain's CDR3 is CASSRTGGDEAFF. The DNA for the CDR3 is TGTGCCAGTAGCCGCACGGGAGGAGATGAAGCTTTCTTT. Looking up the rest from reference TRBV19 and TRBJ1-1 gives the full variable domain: DGGITQSPKYLFRKEGQNVTLSCEQNLNHDAMYWYRQDPGQGLRLIYYSQIVNDFQKGDIAEGYSVSREKKESFPLTVTSAQKNPTAFYLCASSRTGGDEAFFGQGTRLTVV.